The source of this T cell receptor (beta chain) is a study of T cell responses to AZD1222 COVID-19 vaccine. The protocol was immunoSEQ multiplex PCR, while the TCRdb copy is restricted to in-frame clones and leaves out a portion. Of 150,000 or so clones in the sample, roughly 90% were seen once. The V segment lost 10 bases and the J segment 5 bases; nucleotides outside the gene matches: 16. Germline V gene sequence: CDR1 LNHDA, CDR2 SQIVND (reference sequence). The CDR3 has 15 amino acids. This rearrangement joins TRBV19 to TRBJ2-5; 7 bases match TRBD2. The sequence was collected from an adult in good health. The source was peripheral blood, collected on day 0 of AZD1222 vaccination. CDR3 region: CAIPWEEGGVETQYF. CDR3 sequence (DNA): TGTGCCATCCCGTGGGAGGAGGGAGGGGTCGAGACCCAGTACTTC.